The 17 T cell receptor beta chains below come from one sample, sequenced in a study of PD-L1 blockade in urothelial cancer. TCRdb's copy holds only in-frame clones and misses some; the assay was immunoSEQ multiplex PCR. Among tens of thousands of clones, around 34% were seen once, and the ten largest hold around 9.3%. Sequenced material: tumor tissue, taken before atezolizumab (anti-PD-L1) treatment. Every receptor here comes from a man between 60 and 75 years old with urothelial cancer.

CDR3 amino acids: CASGLAGAGEKLFF. The CDR3 DNA is TGTGCTAGTGGTTTGGCAGGGGCGGGTGAAAAACTGTTTTTT. The chain combines TRBV12-5 with TRBJ1-4; a possible D gene is TRBD1 (6 bases). CDR1 is LGHNT, CDR2 FRNRAP, per germline. Deletions cut 1 base from V and 7 bases from J, with 10 bases between. This CDR3 region has 14 residues. The full variable domain, its missing parts supplied by reference TRBV12-5 and TRBJ1-4, is DARVTQTPRHKVTEMGQEVTMRCQPILGHNTVFWYRQTMMQGLELLAYFRNRAPLDDSGMPKDRFSAEMPDATLATLKIQPSEPRDSAVYFCASGLAGAGEKLFFGSGTQLSVL.

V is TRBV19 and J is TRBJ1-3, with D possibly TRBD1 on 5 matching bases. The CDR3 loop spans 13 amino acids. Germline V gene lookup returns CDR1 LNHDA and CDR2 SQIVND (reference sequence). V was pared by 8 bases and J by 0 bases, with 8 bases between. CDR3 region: CASGTDSGNTIYF. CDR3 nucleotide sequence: TGTGCCAGTGGGACGGACTCTGGAAACACCATATATTTT.

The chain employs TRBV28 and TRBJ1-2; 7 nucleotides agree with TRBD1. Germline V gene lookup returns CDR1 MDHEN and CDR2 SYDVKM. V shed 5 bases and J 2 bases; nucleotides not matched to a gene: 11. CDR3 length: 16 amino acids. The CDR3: CASSIRIGGSNYGYTF. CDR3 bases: TGTGCCAGCAGTATAAGAATAGGGGGCTCCAACTATGGCTACACCTTC.

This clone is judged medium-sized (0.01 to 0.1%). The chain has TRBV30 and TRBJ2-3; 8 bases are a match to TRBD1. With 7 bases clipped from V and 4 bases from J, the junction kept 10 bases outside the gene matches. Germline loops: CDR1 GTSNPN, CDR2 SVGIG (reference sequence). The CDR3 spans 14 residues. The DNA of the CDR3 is TGTGCCTACGGACAGGGACTCACCTCAGATACGCAGTATTTT. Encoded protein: CAYGQGLTSDTQYF.

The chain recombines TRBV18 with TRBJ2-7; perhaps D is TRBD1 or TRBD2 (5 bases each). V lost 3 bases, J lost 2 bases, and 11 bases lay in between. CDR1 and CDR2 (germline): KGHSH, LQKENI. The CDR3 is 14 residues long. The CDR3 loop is CASSPGTAAYEQYF. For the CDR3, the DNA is TGTGCCAGCTCACCCGGGACCGCCGCCTACGAGCAGTACTTC.

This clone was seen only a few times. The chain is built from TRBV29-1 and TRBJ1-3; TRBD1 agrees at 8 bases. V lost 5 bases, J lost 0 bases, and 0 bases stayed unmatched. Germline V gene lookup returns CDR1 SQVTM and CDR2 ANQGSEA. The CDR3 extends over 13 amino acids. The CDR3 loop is CSVTGGSGNTIYF. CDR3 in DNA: TGCAGCGTTACAGGGGGCTCTGGAAACACCATATATTTT.

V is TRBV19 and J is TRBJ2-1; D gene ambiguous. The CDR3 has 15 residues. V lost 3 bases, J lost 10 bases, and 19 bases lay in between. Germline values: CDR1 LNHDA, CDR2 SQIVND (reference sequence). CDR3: CASSIARRAVGEQFF. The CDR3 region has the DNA TGTGCCAGTAGTATCGCTCGACGGGCGGTTGGGGAGCAGTTCTTC.

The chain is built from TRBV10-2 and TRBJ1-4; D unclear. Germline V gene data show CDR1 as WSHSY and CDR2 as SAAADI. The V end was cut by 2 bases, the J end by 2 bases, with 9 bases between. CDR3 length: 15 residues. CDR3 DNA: TGCGCCAGCAGTGAGACGGGAACCACTAATGAAAAACTGTTTTTT. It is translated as CASSETGTTNEKLFF.

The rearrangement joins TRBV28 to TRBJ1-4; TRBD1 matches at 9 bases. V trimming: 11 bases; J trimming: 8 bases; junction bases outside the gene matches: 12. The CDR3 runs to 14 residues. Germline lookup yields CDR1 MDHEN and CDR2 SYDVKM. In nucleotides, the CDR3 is TGTGCCGCGCACCACGGGACAGGGCTAGAAAAACTGTTTTTT. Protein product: CAAHHGTGLEKLFF.

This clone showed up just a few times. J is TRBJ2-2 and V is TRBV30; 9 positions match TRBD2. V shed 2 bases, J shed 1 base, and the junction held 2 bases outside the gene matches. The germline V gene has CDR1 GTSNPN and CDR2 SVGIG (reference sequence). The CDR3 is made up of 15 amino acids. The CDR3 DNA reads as TGTGCCTGGAGTAGAGCGGGGGGGAACACCGGGGAGCTGTTTTTT. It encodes CAWSRAGGNTGELFF. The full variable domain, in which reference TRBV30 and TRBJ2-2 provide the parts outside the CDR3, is SQTIHQWPATLVQPVGSPLSLECTVEGTSNPNLYWYRQAAGRGLQLLFYSVGIGQISSEVPQNLSASRPQDRQFILSSKKLLLSDSGFYLCAWSRAGGNTGELFFGEGSRLTVL.

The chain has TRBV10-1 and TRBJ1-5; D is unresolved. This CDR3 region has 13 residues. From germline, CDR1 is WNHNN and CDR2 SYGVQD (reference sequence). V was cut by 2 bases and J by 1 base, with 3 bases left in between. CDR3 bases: TGCGCCAGCAGTGAGCGGAGCAATCAGCCCCAGCATTTT. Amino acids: CASSERSNQPQHF.

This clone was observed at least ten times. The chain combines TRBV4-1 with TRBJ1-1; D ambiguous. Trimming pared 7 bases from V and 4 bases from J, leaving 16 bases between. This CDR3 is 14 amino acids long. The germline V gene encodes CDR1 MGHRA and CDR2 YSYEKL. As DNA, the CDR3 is TGCGCCAGCACTCCGGTCTCGTGGGGCACTGAAGCTTTCTTT. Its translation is CASTPVSWGTEAFF.

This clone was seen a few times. The CDR3 DNA follows: TGTGCCACCCGACTAGCGGGGGGCCGCACAGATACGCAGTATTTT. Translated, it gives CATRLAGGRTDTQYF. The chain joins TRBV10-3 to TRBJ2-3; 13 bases map to TRBD2. With V trimmed by 10 bases and J by 1 base, 5 bases remained unmatched. CDR3 size: 15 residues. Germline values: CDR1 ENHRY, CDR2 SYGVKD.

CDR3 loop: CASSLGSYTDTQYF. In DNA form, the CDR3 reads TGCGCCAGCAGCTTGGGCTCCTACACAGATACGCAGTATTTT. The J gene is TRBJ2-3, the V gene TRBV5-1, with D hard to call. V dropped 0 bases and J dropped 2 bases, with 7 bases sitting between them. The CDR3 has 14 residues. Germline CDR1 and CDR2: SGHRS and YFSETQ.

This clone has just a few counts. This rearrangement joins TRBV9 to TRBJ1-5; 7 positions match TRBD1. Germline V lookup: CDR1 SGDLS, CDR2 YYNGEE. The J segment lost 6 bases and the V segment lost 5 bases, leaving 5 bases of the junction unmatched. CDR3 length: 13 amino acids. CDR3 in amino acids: CASSTGATQPQHF. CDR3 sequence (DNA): TGTGCCAGCAGTACAGGGGCAACTCAGCCCCAGCATTTT.

CDR3 in amino acids: CAWSVSAGIQYF. CDR3 coding DNA: TGTGCCTGGAGTGTCTCAGCAGGCATTCAGTACTTC. The chain recombines TRBV30 with TRBJ2-4, with unresolved D. Germline V CDR1 and CDR2: GTSNPN, SVGIG (reference sequence). V was shortened by 0 bases and J by 9 bases, with 9 bases between the two germline ends. The CDR3 spans 12 residues.

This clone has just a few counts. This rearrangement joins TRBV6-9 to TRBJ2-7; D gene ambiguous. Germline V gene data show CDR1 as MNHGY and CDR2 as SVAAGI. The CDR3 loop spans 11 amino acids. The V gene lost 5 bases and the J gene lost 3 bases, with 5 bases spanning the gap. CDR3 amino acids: CASSAGYEQYF. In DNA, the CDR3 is TGTGCCAGCAGTGCCGGCTACGAGCAGTACTTC.